This T cell receptor beta chain was observed in a study of blood T cell repertoires in COVID-19. Libraries were prepared by immunoSEQ multiplex PCR; TCRdb keeps only in-frame clonotypes and omits some of them. The sample contains 350,000 to 450,000 clones, 85% to 90% of which appear only once. Per the germline V gene, CDR1 is LNHDA and CDR2 is SQIVND (reference sequence). Deletions cut 0 bases from V and 2 bases from J, with 8 bases between. This CDR3 contains 14 residues. Sequencing was done on a sample of PBMCs or T cells enriched from blood (not recorded which). The chain carries TRBV19 and TRBJ2-7, with D perhaps TRBD1 (6 bases). This TCR was recovered from a woman aged 25 to 39 who had recovered from COVID-19. Here the CDR3 DNA reads TGTGCCAGTAGTATAGACCCAGGGGCCTACGAGCAGTACTTC. Translated, it gives CASSIDPGAYEQYF.